This TCR beta chain was obtained from a study of blood T cell repertoires in COVID-19. About the study: Samples of COVID-19 (acute and convalescent) were obtained from the United States, Italy and Spain. T cells, B-cell-depleted T cells, or PBMCs provided the cDNA or gDNA that served as material.

Per the original methods: Cell counts per sample came from amplifying reference gene primers. Method: immunoSEQ multiplex PCR; TCRdb's copy keeps in-frame clones and lacks some. The V and J calls and clone size come from that table; D and trimming were worked out from the DNA. This table has 210,000 or so clones, 65% to 85% appearing once. Only a few counts were recorded for this clone. The sequenced sample consisted of peripheral blood. This sequence was found in a woman at least 80 years old with acute or convalescent COVID-19.

CDR3 protein: CASSPVGGGLTETQYF. Here the CDR3 DNA reads TGTGCCAGCAGTCCGGTAGGGGGGGGCTTAACGGAGACCCAGTACTTC. The chain is built from TRBV28 and TRBJ2-5; tentatively, D is TRBD2 (7 bases). V was trimmed by 5 bases and J by 5 bases, leaving 21 bases between them. The CDR3 extends over 16 amino acids. Germline loops: CDR1 MDHEN, CDR2 SYDVKM.